This T cell receptor (beta chain) is from a study of blood T cell repertoires in COVID-19. Profiled with immunoSEQ multiplex PCR; TCRdb holds only in-frame clones, not every one. Here the sample spans about 160,000 clones, about 80% being singletons. The CDR3 extends over 17 amino acids. The J segment lost 9 bases and the V segment lost 0 bases, leaving 12 bases of the junction unmatched. CDR1 is MGHRA, CDR2 YSYEKL, per germline. The source is a woman aged 40 to 50 with COVID-19, enrolled during active disease. The sample taken for sequencing was peripheral blood. V gene TRBV4-1 combines with J gene TRBJ2-1; the match to TRBD2 covers 9 bases. The CDR3, as DNA: TGCGCCAGCAGCCAAGATTCCCTTAGCGGGAGTCTTCGTGAGCAGTTCTTC. Amino acid sequence: CASSQDSLSGSLREQFF.